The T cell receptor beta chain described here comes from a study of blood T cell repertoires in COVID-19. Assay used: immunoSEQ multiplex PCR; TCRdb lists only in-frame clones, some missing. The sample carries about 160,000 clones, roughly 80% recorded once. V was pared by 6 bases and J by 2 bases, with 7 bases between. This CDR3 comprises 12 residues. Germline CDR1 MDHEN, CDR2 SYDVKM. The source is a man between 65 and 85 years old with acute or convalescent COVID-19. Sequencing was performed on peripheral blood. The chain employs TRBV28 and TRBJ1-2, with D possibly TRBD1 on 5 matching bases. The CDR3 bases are TGTGCCAGCAGGGCAGGGAACTATGGCTACACCTTC. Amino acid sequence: CASRAGNYGYTF.